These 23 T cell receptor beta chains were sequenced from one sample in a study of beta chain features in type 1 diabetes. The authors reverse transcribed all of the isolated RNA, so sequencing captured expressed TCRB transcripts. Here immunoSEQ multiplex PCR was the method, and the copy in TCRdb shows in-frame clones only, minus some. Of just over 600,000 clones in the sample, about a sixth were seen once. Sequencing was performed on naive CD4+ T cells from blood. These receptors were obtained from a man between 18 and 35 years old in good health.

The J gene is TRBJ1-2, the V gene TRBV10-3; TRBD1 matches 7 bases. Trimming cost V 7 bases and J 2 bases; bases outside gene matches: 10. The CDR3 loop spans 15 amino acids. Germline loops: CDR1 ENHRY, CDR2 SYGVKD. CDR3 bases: TGTGCCATCAACTTGAAGGGGACAGCCAACTATGGCTACACCTTC. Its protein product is CAINLKGTANYGYTF.

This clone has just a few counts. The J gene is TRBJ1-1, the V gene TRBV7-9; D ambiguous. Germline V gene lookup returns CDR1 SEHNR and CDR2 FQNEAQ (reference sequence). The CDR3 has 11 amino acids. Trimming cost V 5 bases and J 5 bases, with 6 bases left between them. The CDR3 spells CASSRTTEAFF. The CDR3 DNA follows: TGTGCCAGCAGCCGGACTACTGAAGCTTTCTTT. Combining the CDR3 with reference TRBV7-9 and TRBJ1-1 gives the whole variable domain DTGVSQNPRHKITKRGQNVTFRCDPISEHNRLYWYRQTLGQGPEFLTYFQNEAQLEKSRLLSDRFSAERPKGSFSTLEIQRTEQGDSAMYLCASSRTTEAFFGQGTRLTVV.

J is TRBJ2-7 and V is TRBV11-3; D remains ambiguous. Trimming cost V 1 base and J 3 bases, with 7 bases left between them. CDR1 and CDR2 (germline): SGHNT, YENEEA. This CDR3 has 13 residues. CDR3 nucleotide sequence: TGTGCCAGCAGCTTAGGGCTGAACTACGAGCAGTACTTC. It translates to CASSLGLNYEQYF.

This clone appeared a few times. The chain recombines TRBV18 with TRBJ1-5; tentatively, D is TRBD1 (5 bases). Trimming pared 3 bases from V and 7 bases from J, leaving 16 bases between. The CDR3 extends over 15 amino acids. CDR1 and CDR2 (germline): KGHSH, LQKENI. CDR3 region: CASSPGGGAQQPQHF. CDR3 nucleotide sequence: TGTGCCAGCTCACCGGGGGGAGGGGCTCAGCAGCCCCAGCATTTT. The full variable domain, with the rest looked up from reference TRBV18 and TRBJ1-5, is NAGVMQNPRHLVRRRGQEARLRCSPMKGHSHVYWYRQLPEEGLKFMVYLQKENIIDESGMPKERFSAEFPKEGPSILRIQQVVRGDSAAYFCASSPGGGAQQPQHFGDGTRLSIL.

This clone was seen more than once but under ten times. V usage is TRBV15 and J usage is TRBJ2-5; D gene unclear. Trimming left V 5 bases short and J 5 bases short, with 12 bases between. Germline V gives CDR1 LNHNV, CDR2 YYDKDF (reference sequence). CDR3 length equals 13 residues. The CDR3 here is CATSRAPGETQYF. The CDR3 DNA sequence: TGTGCCACCAGCCGGGCTCCTGGGGAGACCCAGTACTTC.

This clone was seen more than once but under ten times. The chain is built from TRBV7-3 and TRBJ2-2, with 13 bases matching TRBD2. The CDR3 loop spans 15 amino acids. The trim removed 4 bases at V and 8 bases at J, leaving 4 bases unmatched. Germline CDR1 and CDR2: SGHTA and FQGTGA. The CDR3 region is CASSSPGLAGGELFF. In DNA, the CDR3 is TGTGCCAGCAGCTCTCCGGGACTAGCGGGAGGGGAGCTGTTTTTT.

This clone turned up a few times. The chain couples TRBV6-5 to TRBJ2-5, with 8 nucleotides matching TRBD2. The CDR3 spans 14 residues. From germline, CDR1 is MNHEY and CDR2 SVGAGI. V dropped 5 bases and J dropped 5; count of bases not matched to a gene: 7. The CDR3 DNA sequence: TGTGCCAGCAGTCAGCCGGGACTAGGCGAGACCCAGTACTTC. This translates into CASSQPGLGETQYF.

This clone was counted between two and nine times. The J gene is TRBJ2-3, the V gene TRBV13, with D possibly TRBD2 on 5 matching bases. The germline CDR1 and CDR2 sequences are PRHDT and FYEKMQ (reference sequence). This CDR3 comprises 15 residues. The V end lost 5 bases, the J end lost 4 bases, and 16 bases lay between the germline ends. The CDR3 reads CASSPAARTADTQYF. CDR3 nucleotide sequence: TGTGCCAGCAGCCCAGCGGCTAGGACTGCAGATACGCAGTATTTT.

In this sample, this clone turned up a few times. The CDR3 spells CAWTNYPPSRDSNQPQHF. DNA for the CDR3: TGTGCCTGGACGAACTACCCTCCGTCCCGGGACAGCAATCAGCCCCAGCATTTT. The chain uses TRBV30 and TRBJ1-5, with D perhaps matching TRBD1 (5 bases). The V and J ends lost 4 bases and 1 base respectively, with 23 bases between them. The CDR3 has 18 residues. Per germline, CDR1 GTSNPN and CDR2 SVGIG (reference sequence).

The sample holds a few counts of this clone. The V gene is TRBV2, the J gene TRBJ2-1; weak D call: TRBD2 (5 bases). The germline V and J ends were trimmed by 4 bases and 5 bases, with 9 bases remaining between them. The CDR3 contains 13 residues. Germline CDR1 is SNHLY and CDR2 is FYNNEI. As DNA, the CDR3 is TGTGCCAGCAGTGCCAACGGGAACAATGAGCAGTTCTTC. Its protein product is CASSANGNNEQFF.

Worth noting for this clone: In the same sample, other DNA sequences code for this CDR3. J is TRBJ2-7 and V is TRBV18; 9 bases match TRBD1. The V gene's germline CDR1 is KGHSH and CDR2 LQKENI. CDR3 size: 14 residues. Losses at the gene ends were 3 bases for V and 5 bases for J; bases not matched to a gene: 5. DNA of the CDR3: TGTGCCAGCTCACCCCGGGACAGGGTTAACGAGCAGTACTTC. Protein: CASSPRDRVNEQYF. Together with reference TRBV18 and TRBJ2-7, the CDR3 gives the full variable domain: NAGVMQNPRHLVRRRGQEARLRCSPMKGHSHVYWYRQLPEEGLKFMVYLQKENIIDESGMPKERFSAEFPKEGPSILRIQQVVRGDSAAYFCASSPRDRVNEQYFGPGTRLTVT.

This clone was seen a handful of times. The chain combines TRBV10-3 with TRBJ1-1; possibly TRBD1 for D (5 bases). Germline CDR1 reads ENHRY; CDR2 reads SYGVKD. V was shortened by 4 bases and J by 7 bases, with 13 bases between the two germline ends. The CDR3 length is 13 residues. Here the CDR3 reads CAISVPGGSEAFF. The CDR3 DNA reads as TGTGCCATCAGTGTCCCGGGGGGTAGTGAAGCTTTCTTT.

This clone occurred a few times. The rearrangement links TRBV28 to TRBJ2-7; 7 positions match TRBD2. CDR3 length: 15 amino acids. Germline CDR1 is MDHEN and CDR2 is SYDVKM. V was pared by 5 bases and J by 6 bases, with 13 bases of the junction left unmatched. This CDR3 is CASSPTYGLVLEQYF. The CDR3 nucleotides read TGTGCCAGCAGTCCCACCTACGGACTAGTCCTCGAGCAGTACTTC.

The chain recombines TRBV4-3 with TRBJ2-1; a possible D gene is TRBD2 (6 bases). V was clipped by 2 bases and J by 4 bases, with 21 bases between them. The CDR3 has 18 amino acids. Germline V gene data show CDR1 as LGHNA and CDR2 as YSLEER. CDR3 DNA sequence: TGCGCCAGCAGCCAAAGTACTGGCGGGGCCCGCGGATACAATGAGCAGTTCTTC. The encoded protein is CASSQSTGGARGYNEQFF.

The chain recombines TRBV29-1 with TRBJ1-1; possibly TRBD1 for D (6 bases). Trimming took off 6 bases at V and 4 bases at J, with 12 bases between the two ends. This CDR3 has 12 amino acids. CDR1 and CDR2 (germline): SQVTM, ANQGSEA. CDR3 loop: CSVTGLGTEAFF. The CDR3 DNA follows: TGCAGCGTCACAGGGTTGGGCACTGAAGCTTTCTTT.

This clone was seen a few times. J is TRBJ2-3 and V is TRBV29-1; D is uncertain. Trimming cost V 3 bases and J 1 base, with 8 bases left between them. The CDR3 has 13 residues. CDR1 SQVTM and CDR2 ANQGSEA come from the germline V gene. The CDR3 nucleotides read TGCAGCGTTGATCATTCGGGCACAGATACGCAGTATTTT. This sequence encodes CSVDHSGTDTQYF.

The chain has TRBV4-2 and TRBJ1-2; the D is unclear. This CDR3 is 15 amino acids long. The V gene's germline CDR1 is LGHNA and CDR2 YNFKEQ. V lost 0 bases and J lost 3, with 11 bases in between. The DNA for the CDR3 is TGTGCCAGCAGCCAAGAATTCAGGAAATACTATGGCTACACCTTC. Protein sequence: CASSQEFRKYYGYTF.

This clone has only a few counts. The CDR3 nucleotides read TGTGCCAGCAGCTTAGCATACAGGGGAAGCAATCAGCCCCAGCATTTT. Translation: CASSLAYRGSNQPQHF. The chain combines TRBV7-6 with TRBJ1-5; TRBD1 matches 7 bases. J gave up 1 base and V 0 bases, and 3 bases lay outside the gene matches. CDR3 size: 16 residues. The germline V gene encodes CDR1 SGHVS and CDR2 FNYEAQ.

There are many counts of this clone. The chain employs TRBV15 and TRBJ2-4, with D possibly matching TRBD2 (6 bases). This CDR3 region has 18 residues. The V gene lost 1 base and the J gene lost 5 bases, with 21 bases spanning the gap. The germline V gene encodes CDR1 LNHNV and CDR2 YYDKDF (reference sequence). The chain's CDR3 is CATSRVRFLALTENIQYF. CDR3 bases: TGTGCCACCAGCAGAGTGAGGTTCCTAGCGCTTACCGAAAACATTCAGTACTTC. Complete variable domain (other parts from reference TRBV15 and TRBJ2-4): DAMVIQNPRYQVTQFGKPVTLSCSQTLNHNVMYWYQQKSSQAPKLLFHYYDKDFNNEADTPDNFQSRRPNTSFCFLDIRSPGLGDTAMYLCATSRVRFLALTENIQYFGAGTRLSVL.

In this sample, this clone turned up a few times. The CDR3 nucleotides are TGTGCCAGTAGTATAACCAAAGGGACAAAAGCTAACTATGGCTACACCTTC. It specifies CASSITKGTKANYGYTF. The chain is built from TRBV19 and TRBJ1-2; TRBD1 might be the D (6 bases). Germline V gene sequence: CDR1 LNHDA, CDR2 SQIVND (reference sequence). V lost 2 bases and J 0 bases, leaving 16 bases between the germline ends. This CDR3 is built from 17 residues.

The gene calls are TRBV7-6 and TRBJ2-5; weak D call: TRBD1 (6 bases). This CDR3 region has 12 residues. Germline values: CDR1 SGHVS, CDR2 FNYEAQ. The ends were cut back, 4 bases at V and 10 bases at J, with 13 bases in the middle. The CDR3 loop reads CASSSTVDSQYF. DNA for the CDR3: TGTGCCAGCAGCTCAACCGTGGACAGCCAGTACTTC.

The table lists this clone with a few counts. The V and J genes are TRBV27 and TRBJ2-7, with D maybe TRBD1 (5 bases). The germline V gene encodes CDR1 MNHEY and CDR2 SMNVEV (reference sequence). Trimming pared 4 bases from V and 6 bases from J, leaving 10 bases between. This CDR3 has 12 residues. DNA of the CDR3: TGTGCCAGCAGTTATGCAGGGTCCGAGCAGTACTTC. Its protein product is CASSYAGSEQYF.

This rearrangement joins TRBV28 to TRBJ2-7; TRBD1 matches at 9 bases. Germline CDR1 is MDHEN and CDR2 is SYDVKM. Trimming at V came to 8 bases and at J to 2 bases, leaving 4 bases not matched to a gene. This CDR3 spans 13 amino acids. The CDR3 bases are TGTGCCAGCTGGACAGGGGACCCCTACGAGCAGTACTTC. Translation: CASWTGDPYEQYF.